The 9 T cell receptor beta chains given below trace back to one sample, sequenced in a study of blood T cells in healthy people across ages. For the second PCR, which ran for roughly 6 to 12 cycles, a sample-barcoded 5' primer and a J-beta primer mix were used. TCRdb re-called the 5' RACE reads through MiXCR, storing one row per CDR3 protein. The data hold about 760,000 distinct CDR3 sequences, with roughly 56% observed a single time. The sequencing input was blood. Receptors were obtained from a man aged 40-55 years in good health.

This chain connects TRBV7-9 to TRBJ2-7; 10 bases line up with TRBD2. Germline lookup yields CDR1 SEHNR and CDR2 FQNEAQ (reference sequence). The J segment lost 2 bases and the V segment lost 1 base, leaving 8 bases of the junction unmatched. The CDR3 covers 17 residues. CDR3 DNA sequence: TGTGCCAGCAGCTTAGTCTTAAGGACTAGCGGTACCTACGAGCAGTACTTC. It codes for CASSLVLRTSGTYEQYF.

This clonotype occurred a few times. J is TRBJ2-5 and V is TRBV7-2; 10 bases fit TRBD2. The junction had 10 bases not matched to a gene; V was cut back by 5 bases and J by 1 base. Germline-derived CDR1 and CDR2 are SGHTA and FQGNSA. The CDR3 loop spans 17 amino acids. The CDR3 region has the DNA TGTGCCAGCAGCCCCGGGACTAGCGCCATCATCCAAGAGACCCAGTACTTC. Translation gives CASSPGTSAIIQETQYF.

The rearrangement links TRBV28 to TRBJ1-1; D is undetermined. With 6 bases removed from V and 1 base from J, the gap between germline ends came to 9 bases. This CDR3 is 13 amino acids long. Per the germline V gene, CDR1 is MDHEN and CDR2 is SYDVKM. CDR3 DNA sequence: TGTGCCAGCAGGGCGATACAGAACACTGAAGCTTTCTTT. It encodes CASRAIQNTEAFF. The full variable domain, completed using reference TRBV28 and TRBJ1-1, is DVKVTQSSRYLVKRTGEKVFLECVQDMDHENMFWYRQDPGLGLRLIYFSYDVKMKEKGDIPEGYSVSREKKERFSLILESASTNQTSMYLCASRAIQNTEAFFGQGTRLTVV.

This chain links TRBV24-1 with TRBJ1-1, with D possibly TRBD1 on 5 matching bases. The CDR3 consists of 15 residues. Germline V CDR1 and CDR2: KGHDR, SFDVKD. V was clipped by 8 bases and J by 7 bases, with 22 bases between them. CDR3 amino acids: CATTPGQTLEDEAFF. DNA for the CDR3: TGTGCCACCACCCCCGGACAAACCCTTGAGGATGAAGCTTTCTTT.

This clonotype was detected a few times. The chain employs TRBV20-1 and TRBJ2-7; D perhaps matches TRBD1 (6 bases). V gave up 1 base and J gave up 0 bases, with 7 bases separating them. This CDR3 spans 13 amino acids. Germline CDR1 and CDR2: DFQATT and SNEGSKA (reference sequence). The CDR3 nucleotides read TGCAGTGCTAGAGGACAGGTCTCCTACGAGCAGTACTTC. It yields the protein CSARGQVSYEQYF.

This clonotype was detected only a few times. J is TRBJ1-2 and V is TRBV27; D not resolved. The CDR3 covers 13 residues. CDR1 MNHEY and CDR2 SMNVEV come from the germline V gene (reference sequence). Trimming shortened V by 6 bases and J by 4 bases, and 12 bases separated the two germline ends. CDR3 DNA: TGTGCCAGCAGGGCCGGGGTTGGCTATGGCTACACCTTC. It translates to CASRAGVGYGYTF.

V usage is TRBV28 and J usage is TRBJ2-3; D is undetermined. The CDR3 has 18 residues. V was trimmed by 5 bases and J by 4 bases, leaving 25 bases between them. Germline V gene data show CDR1 as MDHEN and CDR2 as SYDVKM. The CDR3 loop is CASSLLPSVGSEADTQYF. The CDR3 nucleotides are TGTGCCAGCAGTCTACTCCCCTCCGTGGGGTCAGAGGCAGATACGCAGTATTTT.

This clonotype was observed a few times. V usage is TRBV10-3 and J usage is TRBJ2-3; D perhaps matches TRBD2 (5 bases). The CDR3 sequence is 15 residues long. CDR1 and CDR2 (germline): ENHRY, SYGVKD. Trimming removed 6 bases at V and 0 bases at J, with 13 bases between. In DNA form, the CDR3 reads TGTGCCATCAGGAGACGCGGGCCCAGCACAGATACGCAGTATTTT. Translated, it gives CAIRRRGPSTDTQYF.

This clonotype was counted between two and nine times. This chain links TRBV28 with TRBJ2-3, with D tentatively TRBD2 (6 bases). The CDR3 has 15 residues. V lost 6 bases to trimming and J lost 0 bases, with 13 bases between them. Per germline, CDR1 MDHEN and CDR2 SYDVKM. The CDR3 reads CASSRAGPSTDTQYF. The CDR3, as DNA: TGTGCCAGCAGCAGAGCGGGCCCTAGCACAGATACGCAGTATTTT.